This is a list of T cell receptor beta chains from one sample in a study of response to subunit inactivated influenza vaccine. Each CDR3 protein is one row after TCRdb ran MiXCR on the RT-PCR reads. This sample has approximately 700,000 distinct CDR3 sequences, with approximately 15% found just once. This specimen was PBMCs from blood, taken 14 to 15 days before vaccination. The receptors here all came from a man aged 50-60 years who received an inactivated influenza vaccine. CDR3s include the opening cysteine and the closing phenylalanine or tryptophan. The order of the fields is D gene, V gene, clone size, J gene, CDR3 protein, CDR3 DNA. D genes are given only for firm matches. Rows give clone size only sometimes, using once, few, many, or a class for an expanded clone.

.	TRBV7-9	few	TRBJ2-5	CASSLGGGGQQETQYF	TGTGCCAGCAGCTTAGGGGGCGGGGGACAGCAAGAGACCCAGTACTTC
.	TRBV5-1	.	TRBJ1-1	CASSLGSGVATEAFF	TGCGCCAGCAGCTTGGGCTCGGGGGTCGCGACTGAAGCTTTCTTT
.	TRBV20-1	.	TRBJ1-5	CSARDQWQGHVQPQHF	TGCAGTGCTAGAGATCAGTGGCAGGGGCATGTTCAGCCCCAGCATTTT
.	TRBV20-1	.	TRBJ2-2	CSASNNLADRYTGELFF	TGCAGTGCATCTAACAACCTCGCTGACAGATACACCGGGGAGCTGTTTTTT
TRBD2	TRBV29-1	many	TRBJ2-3	CSVVRTSGTDTQYF	TGCAGCGTTGTTAGGACTAGCGGCACAGATACGCAGTATTTT
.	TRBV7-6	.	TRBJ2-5	CASSLSVGTGHETQYF	TGTGCCAGCAGCTTATCCGTAGGGACGGGGCATGAAACCCAGTACTTC
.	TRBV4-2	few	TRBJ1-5	CASSQDFGNQPQHF	TGTGCCAGCAGCCAAGATTTTGGGAATCAGCCCCAGCATTTT
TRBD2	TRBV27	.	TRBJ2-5	CASSLGLAGTVQETQYF	TGTGCCAGCAGTTTAGGCCTAGCGGGAACTGTGCAAGAGACCCAGTACTTC
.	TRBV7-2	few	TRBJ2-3	CASSLAPSSGTDTQYF	TGTGCCAGCAGCTTAGCCCCGAGTAGTGGCACAGATACGCAGTATTTT
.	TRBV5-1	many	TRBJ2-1	CASSSHIIPSYNEQFF	TGCGCCAGCAGCTCCCATATCATCCCCTCCTACAATGAGCAGTTCTTC
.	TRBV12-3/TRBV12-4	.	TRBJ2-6	CAISLSWAGDDSGANVLTF	TGTGCCATCAGTTTAAGTTGGGCAGGGGATGACTCTGGGGCCAACGTCCTGACTTTC